This T cell receptor beta chain originates from a study of T cell responses to AZD1222 COVID-19 vaccine. The germline CDR1 and CDR2 sequences are SGHRS and YFSETQ. Trimming stripped 5 bases from V and 1 base from J, with 9 bases between. This CDR3 has 13 residues. Produced via immunoSEQ multiplex PCR; TCRdb's table is partial and in-frame only. The sample records 120,000 or so clones, roughly 89% being singletons. This TCR was sampled from an adult who received the AZD1222 COVID-19 vaccine. The chain has TRBV5-1 and TRBJ2-5, with D perhaps TRBD1 or TRBD2 (5 bases each). Sequencing was performed on peripheral blood, taken 28 days after the second AZD1222 dose. In nucleotides, the CDR3 is TGCGCCAGCAGGAGGGACGCCCAAGAGACCCAGTACTTC. Encoded protein: CASRRDAQETQYF.